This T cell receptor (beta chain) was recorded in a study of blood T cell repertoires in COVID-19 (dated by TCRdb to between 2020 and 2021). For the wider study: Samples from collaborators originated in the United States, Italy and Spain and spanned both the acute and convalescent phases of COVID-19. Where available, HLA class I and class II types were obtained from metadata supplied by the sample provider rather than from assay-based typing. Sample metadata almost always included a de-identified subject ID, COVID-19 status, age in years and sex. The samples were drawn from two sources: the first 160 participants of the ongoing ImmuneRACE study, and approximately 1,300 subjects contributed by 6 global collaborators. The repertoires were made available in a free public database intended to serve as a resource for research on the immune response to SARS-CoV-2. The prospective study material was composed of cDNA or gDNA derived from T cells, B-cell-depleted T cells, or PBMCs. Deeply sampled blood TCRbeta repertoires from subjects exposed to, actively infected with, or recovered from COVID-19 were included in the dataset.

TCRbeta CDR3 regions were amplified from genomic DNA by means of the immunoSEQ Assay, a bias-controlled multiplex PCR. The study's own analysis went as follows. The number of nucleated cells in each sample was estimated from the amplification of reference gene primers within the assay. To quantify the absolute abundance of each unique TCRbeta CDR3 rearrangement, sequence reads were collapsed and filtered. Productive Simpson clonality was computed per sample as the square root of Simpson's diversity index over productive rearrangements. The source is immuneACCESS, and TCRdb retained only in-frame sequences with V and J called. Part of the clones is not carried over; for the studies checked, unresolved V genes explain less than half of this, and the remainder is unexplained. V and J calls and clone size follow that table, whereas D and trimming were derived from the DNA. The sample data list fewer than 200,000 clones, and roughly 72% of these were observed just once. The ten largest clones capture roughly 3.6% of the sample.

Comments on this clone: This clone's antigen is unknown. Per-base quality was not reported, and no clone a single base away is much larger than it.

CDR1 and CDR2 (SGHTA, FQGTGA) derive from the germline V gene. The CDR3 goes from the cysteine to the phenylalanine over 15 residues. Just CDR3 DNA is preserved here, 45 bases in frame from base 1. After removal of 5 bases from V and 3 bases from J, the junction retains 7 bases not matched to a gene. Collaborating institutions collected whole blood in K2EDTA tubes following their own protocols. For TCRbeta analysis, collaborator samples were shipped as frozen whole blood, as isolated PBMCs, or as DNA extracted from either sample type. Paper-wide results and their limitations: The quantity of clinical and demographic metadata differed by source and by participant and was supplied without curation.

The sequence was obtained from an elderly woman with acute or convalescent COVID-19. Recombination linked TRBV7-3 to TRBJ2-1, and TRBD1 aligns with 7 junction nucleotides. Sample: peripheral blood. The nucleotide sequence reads TGTGCCAGCAGCATAGGGGGCAGTGGCTACAATGAGCAGTTCTTC. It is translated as CASSIGGSGYNEQFF.